This TCR beta chain was identified in a study of OX40 agonist ivuxolimab in advanced cancers. Between the trimmed V and J ends, which lost 0 bases and 6 bases, there was a span of 14 bases. The germline gives CDR1 SGHAT, CDR2 FQNNGV. The CDR3 spans 15 residues. The table came from immunoSEQ multiplex PCR; TCRdb's copy has only in-frame clones and leaves some out. The data show 65,000 to 95,000 clones, about nine tenths seen once. The material sequenced was CD4+ or CD8+ T cells sorted from blood, taken in a trial of the OX40 agonist ivuxolimab. This sequence was found in an adult with an advanced solid tumor such as melanoma, head and neck, liver or kidney cancer. This chain uses TRBV11-2 with TRBJ1-1; D unclear. As DNA, the CDR3 is TGTGCCAGCAGCTTAGATCCGGGGATAGGCCCTGAAGCTTTCTTT. Protein sequence: CASSLDPGIGPEAFF.